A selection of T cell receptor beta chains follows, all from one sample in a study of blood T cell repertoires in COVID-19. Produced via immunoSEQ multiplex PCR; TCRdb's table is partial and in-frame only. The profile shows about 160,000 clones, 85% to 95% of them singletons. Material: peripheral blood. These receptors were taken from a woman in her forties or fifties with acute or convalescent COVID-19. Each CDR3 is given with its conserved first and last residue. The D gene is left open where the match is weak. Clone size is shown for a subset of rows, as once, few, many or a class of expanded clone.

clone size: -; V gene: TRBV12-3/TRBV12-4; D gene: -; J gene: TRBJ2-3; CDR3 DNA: TGTGCCAGCAGACGGACATCTAATACGCAGTATTTT; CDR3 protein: CASRRTSNTQYF
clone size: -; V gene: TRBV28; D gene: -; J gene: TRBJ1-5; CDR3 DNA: TGTGCCAGCAGTAAAGAGAATAGCAATCAGCCCCAGCATTTT; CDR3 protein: CASSKENSNQPQHF
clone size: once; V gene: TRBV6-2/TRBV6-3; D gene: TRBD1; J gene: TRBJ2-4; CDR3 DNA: TGTGCCAGCAGTGGGACAGATAACATTCAGTACTTC; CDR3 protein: CASSGTDNIQYF
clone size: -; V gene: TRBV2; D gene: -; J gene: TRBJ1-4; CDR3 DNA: TGTGCCAGCAGTTCAGTGGAAAAACTGTTTTTT; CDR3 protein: CASSSVEKLFF
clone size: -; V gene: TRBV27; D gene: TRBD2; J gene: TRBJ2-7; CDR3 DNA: TGTGCCAGCCCTCCCGGACAAAAGACTAGCGGGAGGCTGGGCTCCTACGAGCAGTACTTC; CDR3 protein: CASPPGQKTSGRLGSYEQYF
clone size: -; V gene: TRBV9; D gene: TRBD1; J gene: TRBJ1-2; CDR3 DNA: TGTGCCAGCAGTTTAATAACAGGGGGAGGCTACACCTTC; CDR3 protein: CASSLITGGGYTF
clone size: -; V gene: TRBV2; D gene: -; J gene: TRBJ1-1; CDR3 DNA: TGTGCCAGCAGTGAACAGGCCTTTGTAGCTTTCTTT; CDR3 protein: CASSEQAFVAFF
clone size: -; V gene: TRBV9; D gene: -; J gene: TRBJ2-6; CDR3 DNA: TGTGCCAGCAGCCCGCGACAGAGCTCTGGGGCCAACGTCCTGACTTTC; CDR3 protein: CASSPRQSSGANVLTF
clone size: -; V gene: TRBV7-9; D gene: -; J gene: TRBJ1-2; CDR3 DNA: TGTGCCAGCAGCTTAGCGGGCAGGGGTAATGGCTACACCTTC; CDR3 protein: CASSLAGRGNGYTF
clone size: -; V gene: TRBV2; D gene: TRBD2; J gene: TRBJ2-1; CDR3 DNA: TGTGCCATAGAGCGGGAGGGGGTGAATGAGCAGTTCTTC; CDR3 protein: CAIEREGVNEQFF
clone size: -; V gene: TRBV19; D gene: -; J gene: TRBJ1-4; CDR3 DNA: TGTGCCAGTATTGCTGCCAGTGGGAGAAAACTGTTTTTT; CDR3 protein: CASIAASGRKLFF
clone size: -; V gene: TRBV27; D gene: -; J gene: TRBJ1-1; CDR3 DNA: TGTGCCAGCAGTTTATTTGGGGCTAACACTGAAGCTTTCTTT; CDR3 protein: CASSLFGANTEAFF
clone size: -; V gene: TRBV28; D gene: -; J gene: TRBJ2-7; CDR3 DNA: TGTGCCAGCAGTTTATTTCTCTCTGACGAGCAGTACTTC; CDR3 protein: CASSLFLSDEQYF
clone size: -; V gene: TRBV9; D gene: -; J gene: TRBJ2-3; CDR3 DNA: TGTGCCAGCAGCGTAGTGGCAGCTCACGCGGGGGATACGCAGTATTTT; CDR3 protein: CASSVVAAHAGDTQYF
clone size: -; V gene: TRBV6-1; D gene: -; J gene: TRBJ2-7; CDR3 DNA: TGTGCCAGCAGTGAAGGGCGGGACAGGGTACTTAGCGGGATGTACGAGCAGTACTTC; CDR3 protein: CASSEGRDRVLSGMYEQYF
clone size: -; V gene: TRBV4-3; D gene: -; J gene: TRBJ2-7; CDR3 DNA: TGCGCCAGCAGCCAAGAAGCCGCCAGACTTGACTCCTACGAGCAGTACTTC; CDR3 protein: CASSQEAARLDSYEQYF
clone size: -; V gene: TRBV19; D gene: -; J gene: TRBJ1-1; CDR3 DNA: TGTGCCAGTAGTCGGGACTTACAAGCTTTCTTT; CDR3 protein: CASSRDLQAFF
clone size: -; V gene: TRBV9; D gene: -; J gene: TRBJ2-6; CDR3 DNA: TGTGCCAGCAGCGTAGGGGGCCATGGTTCTCTGATCGGCAACGTCCTGACTTTC; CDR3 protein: CASSVGGHGSLIGNVLTF
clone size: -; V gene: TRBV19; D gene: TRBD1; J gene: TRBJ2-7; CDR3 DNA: TGTGCCAGCCGGGACAGGGGGTTAGCCGAGCAGTACTTC; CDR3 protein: CASRDRGLAEQYF
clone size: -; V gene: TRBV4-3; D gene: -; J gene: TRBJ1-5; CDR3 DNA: TGCGCCAGCAGCCCCATGAGGGTCAATCAGCCCCAGCATTTT; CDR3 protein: CASSPMRVNQPQHF
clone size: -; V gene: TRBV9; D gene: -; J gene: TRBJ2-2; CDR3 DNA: TGTGCCAGCAGCGTATTGAGCGGGCGGAACACCGGGGAGCTGTTTTTT; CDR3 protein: CASSVLSGRNTGELFF
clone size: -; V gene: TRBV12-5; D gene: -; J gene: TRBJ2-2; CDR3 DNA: TGTGCTAGTGGTGAGGGGGTCGGCACCGGGGAGCTGTTTTTT; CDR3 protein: CASGEGVGTGELFF
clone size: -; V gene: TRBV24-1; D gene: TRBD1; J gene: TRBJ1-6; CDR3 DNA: TGTGCCACCAGTGATTTAAAGACAGACAGGGTCCTATTTAATTCACCCCTCCACTTT; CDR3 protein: CATSDLKTDRVLFNSPLHF
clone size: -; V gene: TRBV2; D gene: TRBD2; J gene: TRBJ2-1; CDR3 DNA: TGTGCCAGCAGTTCTAGCGGGGGCGAGGTGAATGAGCAGTTCTTC; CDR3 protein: CASSSSGGEVNEQFF
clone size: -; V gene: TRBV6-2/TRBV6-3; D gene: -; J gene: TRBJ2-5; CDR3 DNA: TGTGCCAGCAGCCCCACACGATTCCAAGAGACCCAGTACTTC; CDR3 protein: CASSPTRFQETQYF
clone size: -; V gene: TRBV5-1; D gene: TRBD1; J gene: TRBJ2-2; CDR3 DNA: TGCGCCAGCAGCGCCAGGACAGGGGGCCGCACCGGGGAGCTGTTTTTT; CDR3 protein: CASSARTGGRTGELFF
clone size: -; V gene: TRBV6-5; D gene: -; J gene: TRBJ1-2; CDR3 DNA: TGTGCCACACAAGGACAGAATATTAATGGCTACACCTTC; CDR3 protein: CATQGQNINGYTF
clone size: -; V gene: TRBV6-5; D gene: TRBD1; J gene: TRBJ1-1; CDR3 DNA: TGTGCCAGCAGTTACCCCGGACAGGGGTTGACTGAAGCTTTCTTT; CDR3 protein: CASSYPGQGLTEAFF
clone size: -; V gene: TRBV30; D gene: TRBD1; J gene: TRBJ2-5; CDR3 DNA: TGTGCCTGGACAGGGACAGGCAAGGAGACCCAGTACTTC; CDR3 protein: CAWTGTGKETQYF
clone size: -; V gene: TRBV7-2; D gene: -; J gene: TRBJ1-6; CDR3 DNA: TGTGCCAGCAGCTTAAAGACGGGCTCCTATAATTCACCCCTCCACTTT; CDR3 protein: CASSLKTGSYNSPLHF
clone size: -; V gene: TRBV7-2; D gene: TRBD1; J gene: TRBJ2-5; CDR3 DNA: TGTGCCAGCAGCTGGACAGGGGAAGAGACCCAGTACTTC; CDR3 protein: CASSWTGEETQYF
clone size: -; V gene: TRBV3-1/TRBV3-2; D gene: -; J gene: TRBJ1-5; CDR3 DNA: TGTGCCAGCAGCTCCACAGATCAGCCCCAGCATTTT; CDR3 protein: CASSSTDQPQHF